Sequencing of this T cell receptor beta chain was carried out in a study of cytomegalovirus exposure and HLA in healthy donors. Broader study findings: Researchers reported from a later analysis that most CMV-associated TCR beta chains appeared HLA-restricted. In a later analysis, specific HLA alleles were associated with 15,000 to 20,000 TCR beta sequences at a 0.05 false discovery rate.

A remark on this clone: The antigen remains unidentified.

The CDR3 has 16 amino acids. CDR1 SGHDT and CDR2 YYEEEE come from the germline V gene. Trimming shortened V by 0 bases and J by 4 bases, and 15 bases separated the two germline ends. It was with 60 Vbeta and 13 Jbeta primers that the PCR ran. Per the original data handling: Among the unique TCR beta chains that a later analysis counted, roughly 80 million in all, roughly 9.9 million were shared. Profiled with immunoSEQ multiplex PCR; TCRdb holds only in-frame clones, not every one. V and J calls and clone size are given by that table; D and trimming were obtained from the DNA. The sample holds roughly 120,000 clones; about 79% are singletons and the top ten take roughly 2%.

The gene calls are TRBV5-6 and TRBJ2-3; D might be TRBD2 (5 bases). The source material was PBMCs. The receptor comes from a man between 18 and 35 years old in good health and CMV-seronegative. Here the CDR3 reads CASSLELDQRADTQYF. CDR3 coding DNA: TGTGCCAGCAGCTTGGAGTTGGACCAGAGGGCAGATACGCAGTATTTT.